These 26 T cell receptor beta chains were sequenced from one sample in a study of blood T cell repertoires in COVID-19. Only in-frame clones appear in the TCRdb table, and some are missing; sequencing was by immunoSEQ multiplex PCR. The sample carries almost 250,000 clones, roughly 90% recorded once. The sequenced sample was PBMCs or T cells enriched from blood (not recorded which). These receptors were collected from a woman in her twenties or thirties who had recovered from COVID-19.

Here the CDR3 DNA reads TGTGCCAGCTCACCAAGATCTGACAGGTTTGGTACAGATACGCAGTATTTT. Protein: CASSPRSDRFGTDTQYF. The V gene is TRBV18, the J gene TRBJ2-3, with a possible D match to TRBD1 (6 bases). The germline gives CDR1 KGHSH, CDR2 LQKENI. The V end was cut by 2 bases, the J end by 3 bases, with 18 bases between. The CDR3 spans 17 residues.

J is TRBJ1-1 and V is TRBV14; D is ambiguous. The germline V and J ends were trimmed by 0 bases and 3 bases, with 5 bases remaining between them. The CDR3 has 13 amino acids. Germline lookup yields CDR1 SGHDN and CDR2 FVKESK. The CDR3 nucleotides read TGTGCCAGCAGCCAAGACTTCGACACTGAAGCTTTCTTT. As protein: CASSQDFDTEAFF.

The CDR3 loop reads CATSSVGQTEAFF. The CDR3 nucleotides read TGCGCCACCTCCTCAGTGGGACAAACTGAAGCTTTCTTT. The genes are TRBV5-1 and TRBJ1-1; a possible D gene is TRBD1 (6 bases). Trimming shortened V by 9 bases and J by 5 bases, and 17 bases separated the two germline ends. Per the germline V gene, CDR1 is SGHRS and CDR2 is YFSETQ. This CDR3 is 13 amino acids long.

The rearrangement joins TRBV4-1 to TRBJ2-2; weak D call: TRBD2 (6 bases). Trimming stripped 3 bases from V and 7 bases from J, with 15 bases between. This CDR3 contains 15 residues. From germline, CDR1 is MGHRA and CDR2 YSYEKL. CDR3 nucleotide sequence: TGCGCCAGCAGCCAGATGGGACTGGGGTTCGGGGAGCTGTTTTTT. Translated, it gives CASSQMGLGFGELFF.

The rearrangement uses TRBV28 and TRBJ1-1; maybe TRBD1 (5 bases). Germline-derived CDR1 and CDR2 are MDHEN and SYDVKM. This CDR3 contains 15 residues. With 4 bases removed from V and 3 bases from J, the gap between germline ends came to 15 bases. Here the CDR3 DNA reads TGTGCCAGCAGTTCCATAGGCGGGGGTGACACTGAAGCTTTCTTT. Amino acids: CASSSIGGGDTEAFF.

CDR3 in amino acids: CASNPLAGSNTQYF. The CDR3 DNA sequence: TGTGCCAGCAACCCACTAGCGGGATCAAATACGCAGTATTTT. The chain links TRBV6-5 to TRBJ2-3, with TRBD2 matching over 10 bases. The CDR3 covers 14 residues. V dropped 7 bases and J dropped 7; count of bases not matched to a gene: 8. CDR1 is MNHEY and CDR2 is SVGAGI in the germline V gene.

The rearrangement links TRBV30 to TRBJ2-3, with D possibly matching TRBD1 (6 bases). Germline assignment: CDR1 GTSNPN and CDR2 SVGIG (reference sequence). The CDR3 runs to 16 residues. V was trimmed by 0 bases and J by 5 bases, leaving 18 bases between them. This chain's CDR3 is CAWSVMFMGARDTQYF. CDR3 nucleotides: TGTGCCTGGAGTGTAATGTTCATGGGGGCGCGAGATACGCAGTATTTT.

This clone was counted once. The chain combines TRBV30 with TRBJ1-1, with a weak D call TRBD1 (6 bases). The germline gives CDR1 GTSNPN, CDR2 SVGIG (reference sequence). The CDR3 is made up of 14 amino acids. Deletions cut 5 bases from V and 0 bases from J, with 13 bases between. The CDR3 DNA sequence: TGTGCCTGGGGCTCCGGGACATTGAACACTGAAGCTTTCTTT. As protein: CAWGSGTLNTEAFF.

The chain uses TRBV7-2 and TRBJ1-4; 7 bases fit TRBD1. Germline CDR1 SGHTA, CDR2 FQGNSA. J gave up 10 bases and V 5 bases, and 13 bases lay outside the gene matches. The CDR3 is 15 residues long. This CDR3 is CASSAYQGTVGKLFF. CDR3 DNA sequence: TGTGCCAGCAGCGCCTACCAAGGGACAGTTGGAAAACTGTTTTTT.

As for this clone: Being one base from a much bigger clone, this may be a read error. V is TRBV4-1 and J is TRBJ1-5; maybe TRBD1 (5 bases). This CDR3 contains 14 residues. V was trimmed by 4 bases and J by 1 base, leaving 8 bases between them. Germline CDR1 is MGHRA and CDR2 is YSYEKL. The DNA for the CDR3 is TGCGCCAGCAGCCCCCGACAGAGCAATCAGCCCCAGCATTTT. It translates to CASSPRQSNQPQHF.

The rearrangement uses TRBV24-1 and TRBJ2-3; the D gene is possibly TRBD1 (6 bases). V was cut by 2 bases and J by 5 bases, with 7 bases left in between. Germline V CDR1 and CDR2: KGHDR, SFDVKD. This CDR3 spans 13 amino acids. In DNA form, the CDR3 reads TGTGCCACCAGTGATTACAGGGTAGATACGCAGTATTTT. This gives the protein CATSDYRVDTQYF.

DNA for the CDR3: TGTGCCAGCAGTCTTTCAGCAGGGGGCAATCAGCCCCAGCATTTT. Translated, it gives CASSLSAGGNQPQHF. The chain recombines TRBV28 with TRBJ1-5; D may be TRBD1 (6 bases). This CDR3 is 15 amino acids long. Trimming removed 5 bases at V and 2 bases at J, with 13 bases between. Per germline, CDR1 MDHEN and CDR2 SYDVKM.

In DNA, the CDR3 is TGCGCCAGCAGCTTGGGCGGGAGGGGTACAGATACGCAGTATTTT. Translated: CASSLGGRGTDTQYF. The chain links TRBV5-1 to TRBJ2-3, with TRBD2 matching over 9 bases. The V gene's germline CDR1 is SGHRS and CDR2 YFSETQ. The CDR3 runs 15 residues. V gave up 0 bases and J gave up 3 bases; unmatched junction bases: 2. Drawing the rest from reference TRBV5-1 and TRBJ2-3, the complete variable domain is KAGVTQTPRYLIKTRGQQVTLSCSPISGHRSVSWYQQTPGQGLQFLFEYFSETQRNKGNFPGRFSGRQFSNSRSEMNVSTLELGDSALYLCASSLGGRGTDTQYFGPGTRLTVL.

V is TRBV20-1 and J is TRBJ2-3; TRBD2 agrees at 7 bases. CDR3 size: 15 residues. The germline gives CDR1 DFQATT, CDR2 SNEGSKA (reference sequence). V lost 3 bases and J lost 5; bases outside the gene matches: 11. In nucleotides, the CDR3 is TGCAGTGCTAGTGCTAGCGGAGTGGGGAAAGATACGCAGTATTTT. This gives the protein CSASASGVGKDTQYF.

The chain carries TRBV27 and TRBJ1-1; the match to TRBD1 covers 7 bases. Losses at the gene ends were 6 bases for V and 7 bases for J; bases not matched to a gene: 2. Germline values: CDR1 MNHEY, CDR2 SMNVEV (reference sequence). The CDR3 totals 11 residues. DNA for the CDR3: TGTGCCAGCAGCCGACAGGGTGAAGCTTTCTTT. Protein: CASSRQGEAFF.

The J gene is TRBJ2-3, the V gene TRBV7-2; TRBD2 matches 13 bases. CDR1 and CDR2 from the germline V gene are SGHTA and FQGNSA. CDR3 length equals 18 residues. J lost 3 bases, V lost 5 bases, and 11 bases had no gene match. The CDR3 loop reads CASSGRLLAGGPTDTQYF. The CDR3 nucleotides are TGTGCCAGCAGCGGGAGACTACTAGCGGGAGGGCCTACAGATACGCAGTATTTT.

A single count supports this clone. The J gene is TRBJ1-2, the V gene TRBV5-4, with TRBD1 as a possible D gene (5 bases). The CDR3 consists of 15 residues. Trimming left V 0 bases short and J 4 bases short, with 13 bases between. Per the germline V gene, CDR1 is SGHNT and CDR2 is YYREEE (reference sequence). CDR3 protein: CASSLGAGLSYGYTF. CDR3 coding DNA: TGTGCCAGCAGCTTGGGAGCAGGGTTGAGCTATGGCTACACCTTC.

Of note for this clone: The same CDR3 also results from other DNA sequences found in this sample. The V call is TRBV7-2, the J call TRBJ2-1; unclear D gene. The V and J ends lost 5 bases and 5 bases respectively, with 7 bases between them. The V gene's germline CDR1 is SGHTA and CDR2 FQGNSA. This CDR3 spans 12 amino acids. The CDR3 nucleotides are TGTGCCAGCAGCCCGATAGACAATGAGCAGTTCTTC. Its protein product is CASSPIDNEQFF.

The chain has TRBV20-1 and TRBJ2-1, with TRBD2 matching 7 bases. The trim removed 3 bases at V and 6 bases at J, leaving 8 bases unmatched. Germline V gene sequence: CDR1 DFQATT, CDR2 SNEGSKA (reference sequence). This CDR3 spans 14 amino acids. CDR3 sequence (DNA): TGCAGTGCTAGTCTAGCGGCGAAGGGCAATGAGCAGTTCTTC. This codes for CSASLAAKGNEQFF.

V usage is TRBV10-3 and J usage is TRBJ2-7, with TRBD1 identical over 8 bases. The CDR3 has 14 amino acids. Germline V lookup: CDR1 ENHRY, CDR2 SYGVKD. Trimming at V came to 4 bases and at J to 2 bases, leaving 4 bases not matched to a gene. The CDR3 loop reads CAISAQTGAYEQYF. CDR3 coding DNA: TGTGCCATCAGTGCCCAGACAGGGGCCTACGAGCAGTACTTC.

The chain carries TRBV4-1 and TRBJ2-1; 7 bases are a match to TRBD2. Germline-derived CDR1 and CDR2 are MGHRA and YSYEKL. This CDR3 spans 16 amino acids. Trimming took 2 bases from V and 2 from J; bases not matched to a gene: 6. The CDR3 loop reads CASSQPGLLTYNEQFF. CDR3 in DNA: TGCGCCAGCAGCCAACCGGGACTACTAACCTACAATGAGCAGTTCTTC.

The chain couples TRBV5-4 to TRBJ1-6, with unresolved D. The germline V gene has CDR1 SGHNT and CDR2 YYREEE (reference sequence). The V gene lost 0 bases and the J gene lost 7 bases, with 8 bases spanning the gap. This CDR3 is built from 14 residues. The DNA of the CDR3 is TGTGCCAGCAGCTTGGAGAGGGAGAATTCACCCCTCCACTTT. Protein product: CASSLERENSPLHF.

This clone showed up just once. The chain joins TRBV2 to TRBJ1-1; D possibly corresponds to TRBD1 (6 bases). Trimming took 6 bases from V and 3 from J, leaving 11 bases between them. The CDR3 is made up of 13 amino acids. Per the germline V gene, CDR1 is SNHLY and CDR2 is FYNNEI. CDR3 DNA sequence: TGTGCCAGCAGAAGGGACACAGACACTGAAGCTTTCTTT. It encodes CASRRDTDTEAFF.

The rearrangement joins TRBV7-2 to TRBJ2-7; 13 bases align to TRBD2. Losses at the gene ends were 2 bases for V and 5 bases for J; bases not matched to a gene: 3. Looked up from germline, CDR1 is SGHTA and CDR2 is FQGNSA. This CDR3 is 15 amino acids long. The CDR3 protein is CASSLWGTSGNEQYF. The CDR3 DNA is TGTGCCAGCAGCTTATGGGGGACTAGCGGGAACGAGCAGTACTTC.

The chain joins TRBV9 to TRBJ1-1; D is possibly TRBD1 (6 bases). V was trimmed by 4 bases and J by 0 bases, leaving 13 bases between them. The CDR3 length is 15 residues. The germline V gene has CDR1 SGDLS and CDR2 YYNGEE. The CDR3 spells CASSPRDIMNTEAFF. In nucleotides, the CDR3 is TGTGCCAGCAGCCCGAGGGACATAATGAACACTGAAGCTTTCTTT.

This clone was counted once. The chain combines TRBV6-5 with TRBJ2-5, with 12 bases aligning to TRBD2. The trim removed 8 bases at V and 5 bases at J, leaving 9 bases unmatched. The CDR3 totals 15 residues. Germline V lookup: CDR1 MNHEY, CDR2 SVGAGI. The DNA for the CDR3 is TGTGCCAGCTCTGCTAGCGGGAGGGCCTGGGAGACCCAGTACTTC. Translating it yields CASSASGRAWETQYF.